The 23 T cell receptor beta chains below were found in one sample sequenced in a study of T cell responses to AZD1222 COVID-19 vaccine. The protocol was immunoSEQ multiplex PCR, while the TCRdb copy is restricted to in-frame clones and leaves out a portion. The sample data list some 150,000 clones. The sequenced sample was peripheral blood. All receptors come from an adult in good health.

This chain uses TRBV7-9 with TRBJ1-4; D is unresolved. V shed 5 bases and J shed 0 bases, with 13 bases lying between them. CDR3 length: 16 amino acids. Germline V gene data show CDR1 as SEHNR and CDR2 as FQNEAQ (reference sequence). The CDR3 DNA follows: TGTGCCAGCAGCGGGAACCCCAGTTCAACTAATGAAAAACTGTTTTTT. Protein: CASSGNPSSTNEKLFF. Together with reference TRBV7-9 and TRBJ1-4, the CDR3 gives the full variable domain: DTGVSQNPRHKITKRGQNVTFRCDPISEHNRLYWYRQTLGQGPEFLTYFQNEAQLEKSRLLSDRFSAERPKGSFSTLEIQRTEQGDSAMYLCASSGNPSSTNEKLFFGSGTQLSVL.

The CDR3 protein is CAIWTGNTEAFF. The CDR3 nucleotides read TGTGCCATCTGGACAGGGAACACTGAAGCTTTCTTT. The J gene is TRBJ1-1, the V gene TRBV6-5; 7 bases match TRBD1. The CDR3 has 12 amino acids. Germline V gene data show CDR1 as MNHEY and CDR2 as SVGAGI. J was trimmed by 1 base and V by 10 bases; bases with no gene match: 3.

The chain has TRBV2 and TRBJ1-2; D remains ambiguous. Germline V lookup: CDR1 SNHLY, CDR2 FYNNEI. The CDR3 length is 13 residues. V was clipped by 7 bases and J by 4 bases, with 13 bases between them. The CDR3 nucleotides read TGTGCCAGCACTGGCACATACTTCTATGGCTACACCTTC. Its translation: CASTGTYFYGYTF.

The chain employs TRBV28 and TRBJ1-2; no firm D call. In germline, CDR1 is MDHEN, CDR2 SYDVKM. V shed 6 bases and J shed 8 bases, with 13 bases lying between them. The CDR3 is made up of 12 amino acids. Here the CDR3 DNA reads TGTGCCAGCAGCACCCACAGTGAGGGCTACACCTTC. Protein product: CASSTHSEGYTF.

J is TRBJ1-4 and V is TRBV6-5, with TRBD1 matching over 9 bases. The J segment lost 6 bases and the V segment lost 2 bases, leaving 1 base of the junction unmatched. The CDR3 contains 14 residues. CDR1 is MNHEY and CDR2 is SVGAGI in the germline V gene. The CDR3 DNA is TGTGCCAGCAGTTACCGGACAGGGGATGAAAAACTGTTTTTT. As protein: CASSYRTGDEKLFF.

V is TRBV7-9 and J is TRBJ1-4; D unresolved. CDR1 and CDR2 from the germline V gene are SEHNR and FQNEAQ (reference sequence). This CDR3 spans 15 amino acids. Between the trimmed V and J ends, which lost 5 bases and 8 bases, there was a span of 18 bases. The CDR3 DNA reads as TGTGCCAGCAGCCCCCGCCTGGTAGCGGAAGAAAAACTGTTTTTT. The encoded protein is CASSPRLVAEEKLFF. Full variable domain (rest looked up from reference TRBV7-9 and TRBJ1-4): DTGVSQNPRHKITKRGQNVTFRCDPISEHNRLYWYRQTLGQGPEFLTYFQNEAQLEKSRLLSDRFSAERPKGSFSTLEIQRTEQGDSAMYLCASSPRLVAEEKLFFGSGTQLSVL.

The chain is built from TRBV10-3 and TRBJ1-5; no clear D gene. Germline V CDR1 and CDR2: ENHRY, SYGVKD. This CDR3 has 14 amino acids. The V end was cut by 2 bases, the J end by 6 bases, with 11 bases between. CDR3 amino acids: CAISEGQVGQPQHF. The CDR3 DNA sequence: TGTGCCATCAGTGAGGGGCAGGTCGGTCAGCCCCAGCATTTT.

The genes are TRBV27 and TRBJ1-2; possibly TRBD1 for D (6 bases). Germline assignment: CDR1 MNHEY and CDR2 SMNVEV (reference sequence). The CDR3 consists of 14 residues. The ends were cut back, 8 bases at V and 1 base at J, with 14 bases in the middle. CDR3 coding DNA: TGTGCCAGCGGCGGGACACCGTTTAACTATGGCTACACCTTC. Protein: CASGGTPFNYGYTF.

The rearrangement joins TRBV10-3 to TRBJ1-5, with D uncertain. The V and J ends lost 3 bases and 0 bases respectively, with 9 bases between them. CDR3 length: 15 amino acids. Germline loops: CDR1 ENHRY, CDR2 SYGVKD. The CDR3 sequence is CAISDPRVSNQPQHF. The CDR3 DNA is TGTGCCATCAGTGACCCGCGGGTTAGCAATCAGCCCCAGCATTTT.

This chain joins TRBV19 and TRBJ1-1; a weak D match, TRBD1 (5 bases). The CDR3 is made up of 14 amino acids. CDR1 LNHDA and CDR2 SQIVND come from the germline V gene (reference sequence). V was trimmed by 5 bases and J by 5 bases, leaving 15 bases between them. The CDR3: CASSADIVGTEAFF. The CDR3 DNA sequence: TGTGCCAGTAGTGCGGACATTGTAGGGACTGAAGCTTTCTTT.

On this clone: A junction end diverges from the germline sequence, so it may reflect a read error. V usage is TRBV11-2 and J usage is TRBJ2-7, with D perhaps TRBD1 (6 bases). Germline V gene sequence: CDR1 SGHAT, CDR2 FQNNGV. The CDR3 contains 15 residues. CDR3 sequence reads: CASSSYREIGYEQSF. Here the CDR3 DNA reads TGTGCCAGCAGCTCCTACAGGGAAATAGGATACGAGCAGTCCTTC.

The rearrangement joins TRBV6-5 to TRBJ2-5; either TRBD1 or TRBD2 may supply D (5 bases each). Germline CDR1 and CDR2: MNHEY and SVGAGI. The CDR3 has 12 residues. Trimming shortened V by 4 bases and J by 4 bases, and 7 bases separated the two germline ends. Here the CDR3 DNA reads TGTGCCAGCAGTTCGGGACGAGAGACCCAGTACTTC. Translated, it gives CASSSGRETQYF.

V is TRBV19 and J is TRBJ1-2; 7 bases agree with TRBD1. Germline trimming cut 6 bases from V and 4 bases from J; bases unmatched to any gene: 8. CDR3 length: 14 residues. The germline CDR1 and CDR2 sequences are LNHDA and SQIVND (reference sequence). The chain's CDR3 is CASSRDREGYGYTF. The CDR3, as DNA: TGTGCCAGTAGCCGAGACAGGGAAGGCTATGGCTACACCTTC.

The chain has TRBV11-3 and TRBJ1-1; D is perhaps TRBD1 (6 bases). V gave up 1 base and J gave up 4 bases, with 7 bases separating them. The germline V gene encodes CDR1 SGHNT and CDR2 YENEEA. CDR3 length equals 13 residues. This CDR3 is CASSLGRGTEAFF. The CDR3 nucleotides are TGTGCCAGCAGCTTAGGCAGGGGCACTGAAGCTTTCTTT.

The V call is TRBV24-1, the J call TRBJ2-2; 7 positions agree with TRBD1. V was clipped by 3 bases and J by 0 bases; unmatched bases: 6. Per the germline V gene, CDR1 is KGHDR and CDR2 is SFDVKD. This CDR3 spans 17 amino acids. The chain's CDR3 is CATSDLQTGANTGELFF. The CDR3 DNA is TGTGCCACCAGTGATCTCCAAACAGGGGCGAACACCGGGGAGCTGTTTTTT.

The V and J genes are TRBV4-3 and TRBJ2-1; no firm D call. CDR1 and CDR2 from the germline V gene are LGHNA and YSLEER. V lost 0 bases and J 0 bases, leaving 12 bases between the germline ends. CDR3 length: 17 amino acids. The CDR3 protein is CASSQERTGISYNEQFF. The CDR3 DNA follows: TGCGCCAGCAGCCAAGAGCGGACGGGTATCTCCTACAATGAGCAGTTCTTC.

CDR3 region: CASSQERGSYSNQPQHF. In DNA form, the CDR3 reads TGTGCCAGCAGCCAAGAGCGGGGCTCTTATAGCAATCAGCCCCAGCATTTT. V and J are TRBV14 and TRBJ1-5; TRBD1 might be the D (5 bases). Germline lookup yields CDR1 SGHDN and CDR2 FVKESK. CDR3 size: 17 residues. Deletions cut 0 bases from V and 0 bases from J, with 12 bases between.

V gene TRBV19 combines with J gene TRBJ2-2; TRBD1 agrees at 9 bases. Germline V gene data show CDR1 as LNHDA and CDR2 as SQIVND (reference sequence). V was pared by 5 bases and J by 6 bases, with 7 bases of the junction left unmatched. The CDR3 is 15 amino acids. Here the CDR3 reads CASSRRQGDAGELFF. CDR3 bases: TGTGCCAGTAGTCGTAGACAGGGGGATGCCGGGGAGCTGTTTTTT. Supplemented by reference TRBV19 and TRBJ2-2, the full variable domain reads DGGITQSPKYLFRKEGQNVTLSCEQNLNHDAMYWYRQDPGQGLRLIYYSQIVNDFQKGDIAEGYSVSREKKESFPLTVTSAQKNPTAFYLCASSRRQGDAGELFFGEGSRLTVL.

V and J are TRBV15 and TRBJ1-4, with a weak D call TRBD1 (5 bases). CDR1 and CDR2 (germline): LNHNV, YYDKDF (reference sequence). The germline V and J ends were trimmed by 5 bases and 0 bases, with 13 bases remaining between them. The CDR3 is made up of 16 amino acids. The chain's CDR3 is CATSRWTRATNEKLFF. The CDR3 DNA reads as TGTGCCACCAGCCGGTGGACAAGAGCAACTAATGAAAAACTGTTTTTT.

This CDR3 is CASSIKGSGRYQPQHF. The DNA for the CDR3 is TGTGCCAGTAGTATTAAGGGGTCAGGGCGGTATCAGCCCCAGCATTTT. V gene TRBV19 combines with J gene TRBJ1-5; D may be TRBD1 (5 bases). The CDR3 has 16 amino acids. The germline gives CDR1 LNHDA, CDR2 SQIVND (reference sequence). Trimming left V 3 bases short and J 5 bases short, with 17 bases between.

The chain employs TRBV4-1 and TRBJ2-7, with a weak D call TRBD2 (5 bases). Germline assignment: CDR1 MGHRA and CDR2 YSYEKL. The ends were cut back, 0 bases at V and 4 bases at J, with 10 bases in the middle. CDR3 length: 14 amino acids. This CDR3 is CASSQDGRGYEQYF. CDR3 nucleotide sequence: TGCGCCAGCAGCCAAGATGGCCGAGGGTACGAGCAGTACTTC.

V gene TRBV19 combines with J gene TRBJ2-3; D is perhaps TRBD2 (6 bases). Trimming cost V 2 bases and J 3 bases, with 9 bases left between them. Germline loops: CDR1 LNHDA, CDR2 SQIVND (reference sequence). The CDR3 loop spans 14 amino acids. CDR3 sequence (DNA): TGTGCCAGTAGTATAACCCGGGAGACAGATACGCAGTATTTT. This encodes CASSITRETDTQYF.

V usage is TRBV11-3 and J usage is TRBJ1-4, with no clear D. The CDR3 spans 13 residues. Germline V gene lookup returns CDR1 SGHNT and CDR2 YENEEA. V lost 8 bases and J lost 4, with 11 bases in between. CDR3: CASSGQVNEKLFF. In DNA form, the CDR3 reads TGTGCCAGCTCCGGGCAGGTTAATGAAAAACTGTTTTTT.